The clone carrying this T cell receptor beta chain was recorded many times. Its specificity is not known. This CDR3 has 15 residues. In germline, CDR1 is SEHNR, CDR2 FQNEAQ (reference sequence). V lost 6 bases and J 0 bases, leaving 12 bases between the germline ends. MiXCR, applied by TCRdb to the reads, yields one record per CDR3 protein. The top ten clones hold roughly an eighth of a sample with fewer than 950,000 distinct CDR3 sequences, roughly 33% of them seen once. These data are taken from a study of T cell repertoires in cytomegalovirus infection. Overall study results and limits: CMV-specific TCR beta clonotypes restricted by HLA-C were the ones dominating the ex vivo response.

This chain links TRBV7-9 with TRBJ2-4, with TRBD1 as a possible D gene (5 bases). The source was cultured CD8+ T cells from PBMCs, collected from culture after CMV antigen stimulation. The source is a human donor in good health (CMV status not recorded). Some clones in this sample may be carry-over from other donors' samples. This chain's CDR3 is CASRRQILAKNIQYF. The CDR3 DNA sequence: TGTGCCAGCAGACGACAGATACTAGCCAAAAACATTCAGTACTTC.